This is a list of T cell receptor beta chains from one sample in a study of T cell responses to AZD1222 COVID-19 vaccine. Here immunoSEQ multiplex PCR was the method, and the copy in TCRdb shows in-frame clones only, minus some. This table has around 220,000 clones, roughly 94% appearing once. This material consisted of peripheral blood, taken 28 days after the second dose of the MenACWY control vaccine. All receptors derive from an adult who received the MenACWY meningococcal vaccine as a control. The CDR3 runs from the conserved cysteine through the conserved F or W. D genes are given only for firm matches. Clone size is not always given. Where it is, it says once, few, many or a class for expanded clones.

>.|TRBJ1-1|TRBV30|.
CAWRGMNTEAFF
TGTGCCTGGAGGGGTATGAACACTGAAGCTTTCTTT
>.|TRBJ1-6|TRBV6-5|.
CASSYGRAVDNSPLHF
TGTGCCAGCAGTTACGGACGGGCAGTCGATAATTCACCCCTCCACTTT
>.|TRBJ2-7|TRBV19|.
CASSIAESYEQYF
TGTGCCAGTAGTATCGCTGAGTCCTACGAGCAGTACTTC
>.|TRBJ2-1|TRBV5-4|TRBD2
CASSHFLRTSGRGAYNEQFF
TGTGCCAGCAGCCATTTCTTGCGGACTAGCGGGAGAGGGGCCTACAATGAGCAGTTCTTC
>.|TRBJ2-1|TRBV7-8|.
CASSLGTQGVNNEQFF
TGTGCCAGCAGCCTCGGGACTCAGGGGGTGAATAATGAGCAGTTCTTC
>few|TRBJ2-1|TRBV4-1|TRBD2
CASSPGLAGEYNEQFF
TGCGCCAGCAGCCCCGGACTAGCGGGAGAGTACAATGAGCAGTTCTTC
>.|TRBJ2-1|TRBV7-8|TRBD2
CASSLLSGESYNEQFF
TGTGCCAGCAGCTTACTTAGCGGGGAATCCTACAATGAGCAGTTCTTC
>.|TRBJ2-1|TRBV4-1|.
CASSPQGSLQFF
TGCGCCAGCAGCCCCCAGGGAAGTTTACAATTCTTC
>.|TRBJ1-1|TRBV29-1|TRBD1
CSVDGVTGRFTEAFF
TGCAGCGTTGATGGGGTGACAGGGAGATTCACTGAAGCTTTCTTT
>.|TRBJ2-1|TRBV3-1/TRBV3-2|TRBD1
CASSPGTGVDEQFF
TGTGCCAGCAGCCCCGGGACAGGGGTCGATGAGCAGTTCTTC
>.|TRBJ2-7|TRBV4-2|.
CASSQGHLPYEQYF
TGTGCCAGCAGCCAAGGGCACCTGCCCTACGAGCAGTACTTC
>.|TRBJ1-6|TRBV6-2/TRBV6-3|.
CASSYWAKNSPLHF
TGTGCCAGCAGTTATTGGGCCAAGAATTCACCCCTCCACTTT
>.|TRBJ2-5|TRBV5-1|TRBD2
CASTISGTNQETQYF
TGCGCCAGCACCATTAGCGGGACTAACCAAGAGACCCAGTACTTC
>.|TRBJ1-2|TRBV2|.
CASSEGQNYGYTF
TGTGCCAGCAGTGAGGGGCAGAACTATGGCTACACCTTC
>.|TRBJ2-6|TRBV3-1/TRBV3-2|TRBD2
CASSQETLAGGGGANVLTF
TGTGCCAGCAGCCAAGAGACTCTAGCGGGAGGAGGTGGGGCCAACGTCCTGACTTTC
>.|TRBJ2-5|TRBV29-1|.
CSVWTANEETQYF
TGCAGCGTGTGGACAGCGAATGAAGAGACCCAGTACTTC
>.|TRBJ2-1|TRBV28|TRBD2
CASSSLTTRTSGGALKEQFF
TGTGCCAGCAGTTCCCTCACGACCCGGACTAGCGGGGGGGCATTGAAAGAGCAGTTCTTC
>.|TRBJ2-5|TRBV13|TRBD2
CASSLRGETQYF
TGTGCCAGCAGCCTGCGGGGGGAGACCCAGTACTTC
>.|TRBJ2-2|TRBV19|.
CASSILAAGELFF
TGTGCCAGTAGTATTCTGGCGGCCGGGGAGCTGTTTTTT
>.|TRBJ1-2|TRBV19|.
CASTKASKGYGYTF
TGTGCCAGTACCAAGGCCAGTAAGGGTTATGGCTACACCTTC
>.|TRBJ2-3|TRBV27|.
CASSLVRGTDTQYF
TGTGCCAGCAGTTTAGTAAGGGGAACAGATACGCAGTATTTT
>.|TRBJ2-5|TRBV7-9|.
CASTQDETQYF
TGTGCCAGCACGCAAGACGAGACCCAGTACTTC
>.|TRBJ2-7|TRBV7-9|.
CASSPRTDIDEQYF
TGTGCCAGCAGCCCTCGGACAGATATCGACGAGCAGTACTTC
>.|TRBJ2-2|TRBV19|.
CASSMGTGELFF
TGTGCCAGTAGTATGGGAACCGGGGAGCTGTTTTTT
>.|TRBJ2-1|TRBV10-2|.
CASSEPGSEQFF
TGCGCCAGCAGTGAACCTGGTAGTGAGCAGTTCTTC
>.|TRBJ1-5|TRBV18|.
CASSPRGVDNQPQHF
TGTGCCAGCTCACCTCGGGGGGTAGACAATCAGCCCCAGCATTTT
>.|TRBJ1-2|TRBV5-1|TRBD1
CASSFFRDRGNYGYTF
TGCGCCAGCAGCTTTTTCCGGGACAGGGGTAACTATGGCTACACCTTC
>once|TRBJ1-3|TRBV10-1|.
CASLNPGTGGNTIYF
TGCGCCAGCCTAAACCCGGGGACGGGTGGAAACACCATATATTTT
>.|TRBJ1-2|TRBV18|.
CASSPDSNYGYTF
TGTGCCAGCTCACCCGACAGTAACTATGGCTACACCTTC
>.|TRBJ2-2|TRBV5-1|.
CASSLGLSTGELFF
TGCGCCAGCAGTTTAGGACTGTCCACCGGGGAGCTGTTTTTT
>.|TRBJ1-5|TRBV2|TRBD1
CASSGTGNQPQHF
TGTGCCAGCAGTGGGACAGGAAATCAGCCCCAGCATTTT
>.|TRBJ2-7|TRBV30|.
CAWSADSRAYEQYF
TGTGCCTGGAGTGCAGACAGCAGAGCCTACGAGCAGTACTTC
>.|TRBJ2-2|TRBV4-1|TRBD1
CASSQDTLGTGSTGELFF
TGCGCCAGCAGCCAAGATACCCTTGGGACAGGGAGCACCGGGGAGCTGTTTTTT
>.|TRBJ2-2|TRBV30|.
CAWSIGYSGELFF
TGTGCCTGGAGTATAGGGTATTCCGGGGAGCTGTTTTTT
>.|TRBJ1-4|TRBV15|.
CATSRLGMTETNEKLFF
TGTGCCACCAGCAGGCTTGGGATGACAGAAACTAATGAAAAACTGTTTTTT
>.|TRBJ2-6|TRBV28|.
CASREGSGANVLTF
TGTGCCAGCAGGGAGGGGTCTGGGGCCAACGTCCTGACTTTC
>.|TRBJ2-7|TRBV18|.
CASSPQTYEQYF
TGTGCCAGCTCACCACAGACCTACGAGCAGTACTTC
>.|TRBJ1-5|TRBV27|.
CASMDVFPGQPQHF
TGTGCCAGCATGGACGTTTTTCCCGGTCAGCCCCAGCATTTT
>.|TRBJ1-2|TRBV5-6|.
CASSPRHLDYGYTF
TGTGCCAGCAGCCCCCGACACCTAGACTATGGCTACACCTTC
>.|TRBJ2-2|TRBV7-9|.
CASSLVEGTGELFF
TGTGCCAGCAGCTTAGTAGAGGGTACCGGGGAGCTGTTTTTT